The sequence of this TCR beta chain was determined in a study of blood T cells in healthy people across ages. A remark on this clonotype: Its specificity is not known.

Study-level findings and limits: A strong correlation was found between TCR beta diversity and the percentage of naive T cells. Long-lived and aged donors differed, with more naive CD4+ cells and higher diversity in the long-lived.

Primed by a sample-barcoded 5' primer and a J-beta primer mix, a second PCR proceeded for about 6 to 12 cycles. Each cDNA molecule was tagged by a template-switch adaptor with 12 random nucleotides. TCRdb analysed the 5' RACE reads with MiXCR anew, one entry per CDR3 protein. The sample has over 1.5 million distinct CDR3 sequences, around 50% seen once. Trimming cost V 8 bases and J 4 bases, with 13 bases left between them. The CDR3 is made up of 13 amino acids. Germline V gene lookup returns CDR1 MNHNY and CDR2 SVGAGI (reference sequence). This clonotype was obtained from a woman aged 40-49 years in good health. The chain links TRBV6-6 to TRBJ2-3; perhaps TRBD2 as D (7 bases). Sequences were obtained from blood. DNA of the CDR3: TGTGCCAGCGCATGGGGGGGCCCAGATACGCAGTATTTT. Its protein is CASAWGGPDTQYF.